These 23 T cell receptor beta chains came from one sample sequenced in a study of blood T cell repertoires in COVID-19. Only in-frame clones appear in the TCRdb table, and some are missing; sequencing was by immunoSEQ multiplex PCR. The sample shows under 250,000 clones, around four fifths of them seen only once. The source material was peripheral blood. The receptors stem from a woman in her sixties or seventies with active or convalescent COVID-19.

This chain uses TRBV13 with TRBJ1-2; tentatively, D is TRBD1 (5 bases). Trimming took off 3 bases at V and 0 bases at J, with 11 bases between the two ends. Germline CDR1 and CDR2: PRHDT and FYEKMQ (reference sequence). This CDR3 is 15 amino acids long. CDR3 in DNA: TGTGCCAGCAGCTTGATGGGGGGTGCTAACTATGGCTACACCTTC. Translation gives CASSLMGGANYGYTF.

CDR3 in DNA: TGTGCCAGCAGTTTTCCAGGGGTTGGAAACACCATATATTTT. It specifies CASSFPGVGNTIYF. V is TRBV28 and J is TRBJ1-3; D might be TRBD1 (6 bases). Trimming cost V 3 bases and J 3 bases, with 9 bases left between them. The germline CDR1 and CDR2 sequences are MDHEN and SYDVKM. The CDR3 runs to 14 residues. Supplemented by reference TRBV28 and TRBJ1-3, the full variable domain reads DVKVTQSSRYLVKRTGEKVFLECVQDMDHENMFWYRQDPGLGLRLIYFSYDVKMKEKGDIPEGYSVSREKKERFSLILESASTNQTSMYLCASSFPGVGNTIYFGEGSWLTVV.

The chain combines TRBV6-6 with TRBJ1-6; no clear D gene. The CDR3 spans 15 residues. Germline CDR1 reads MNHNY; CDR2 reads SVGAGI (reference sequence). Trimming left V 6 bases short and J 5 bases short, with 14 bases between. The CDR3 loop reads CASSPGLAHNSPLHF. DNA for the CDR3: TGTGCCAGCAGCCCCGGCCTAGCCCATAATTCACCCCTCCACTTT.

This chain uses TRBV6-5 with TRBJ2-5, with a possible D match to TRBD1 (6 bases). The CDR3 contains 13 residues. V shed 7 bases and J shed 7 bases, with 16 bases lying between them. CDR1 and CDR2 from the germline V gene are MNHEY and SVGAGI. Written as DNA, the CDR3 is TGTGCCAGCAATGCAGGGGCCCGTGGGACCCAGTACTTC. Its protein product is CASNAGARGTQYF.

The CDR3 nucleotides read TGTGCCAGCAGTTTCCGACAGGCCTCTGAAGCTTTCTTT. Translation: CASSFRQASEAFF. This chain uses TRBV28 with TRBJ1-1; D might be TRBD1 (6 bases). This CDR3 contains 13 residues. From germline, CDR1 is MDHEN and CDR2 SYDVKM. The V end lost 3 bases, the J end lost 6 bases, and 11 bases lay between the germline ends.

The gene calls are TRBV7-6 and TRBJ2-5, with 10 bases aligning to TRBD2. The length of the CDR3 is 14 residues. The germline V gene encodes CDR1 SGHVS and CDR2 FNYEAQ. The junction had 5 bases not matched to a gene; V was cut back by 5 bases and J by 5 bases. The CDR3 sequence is CASSLSGRWETQYF. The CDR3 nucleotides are TGTGCCAGCAGCCTTAGCGGGAGGTGGGAGACCCAGTACTTC.

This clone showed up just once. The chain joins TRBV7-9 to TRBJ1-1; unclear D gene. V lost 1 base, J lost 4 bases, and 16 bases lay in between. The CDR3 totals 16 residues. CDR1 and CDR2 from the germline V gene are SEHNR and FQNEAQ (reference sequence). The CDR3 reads CASSLDLVPLGTEAFF. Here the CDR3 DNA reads TGTGCCAGCAGCTTAGACCTAGTTCCGCTGGGCACTGAAGCTTTCTTT.

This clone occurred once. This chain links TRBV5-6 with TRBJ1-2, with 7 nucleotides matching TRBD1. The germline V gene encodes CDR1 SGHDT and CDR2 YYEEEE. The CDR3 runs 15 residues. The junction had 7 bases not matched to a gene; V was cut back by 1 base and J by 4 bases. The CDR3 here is CASSLPTDRIYGYTF. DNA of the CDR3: TGTGCCAGCAGCTTGCCCACGGACAGGATCTATGGCTACACCTTC.

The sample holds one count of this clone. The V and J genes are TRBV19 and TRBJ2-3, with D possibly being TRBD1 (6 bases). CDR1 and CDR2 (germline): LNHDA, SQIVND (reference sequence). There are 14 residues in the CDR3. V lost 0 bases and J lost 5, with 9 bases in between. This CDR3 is CASSIDLGGDTQYF. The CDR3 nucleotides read TGTGCCAGTAGTATAGATTTAGGGGGAGATACGCAGTATTTT.

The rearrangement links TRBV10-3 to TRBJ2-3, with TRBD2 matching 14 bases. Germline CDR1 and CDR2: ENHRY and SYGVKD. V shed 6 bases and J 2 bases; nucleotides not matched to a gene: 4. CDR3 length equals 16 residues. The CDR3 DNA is TGTGCCATCAGCCCGGGACTAGCGGGGGACACAGATACGCAGTATTTT. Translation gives CAISPGLAGDTDTQYF.

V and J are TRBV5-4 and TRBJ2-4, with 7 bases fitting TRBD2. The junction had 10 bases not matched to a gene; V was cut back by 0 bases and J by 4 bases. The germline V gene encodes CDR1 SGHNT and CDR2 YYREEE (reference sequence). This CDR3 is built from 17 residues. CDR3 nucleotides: TGTGCCAGCAGCTTGGATTGGGAGGGCGGCGTAAAAAACATTCAGTACTTC. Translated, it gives CASSLDWEGGVKNIQYF. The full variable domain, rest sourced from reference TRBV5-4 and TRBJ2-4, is ETGVTQSPTHLIKTRGQQVTLRCSSQSGHNTVSWYQQALGQGPQFIFQYYREEENGRGNFPPRFSGLQFPNYSSELNVNALELDDSALYLCASSLDWEGGVKNIQYFGAGTRLSVL.

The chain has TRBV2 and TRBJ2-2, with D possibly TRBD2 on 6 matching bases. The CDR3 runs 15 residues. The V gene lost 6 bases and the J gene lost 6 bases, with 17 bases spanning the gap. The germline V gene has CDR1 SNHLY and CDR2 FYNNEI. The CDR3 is CASSPGLDGAGELFF. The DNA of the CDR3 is TGTGCCAGCAGCCCGGGACTCGATGGTGCCGGGGAGCTGTTTTTT.

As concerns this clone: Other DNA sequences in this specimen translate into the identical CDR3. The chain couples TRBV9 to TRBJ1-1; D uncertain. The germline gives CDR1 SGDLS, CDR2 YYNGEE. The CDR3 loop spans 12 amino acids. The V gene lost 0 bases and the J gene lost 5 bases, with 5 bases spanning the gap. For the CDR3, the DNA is TGTGCCAGCAGCGTAGTGAGTACTGAAGCTTTCTTT. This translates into CASSVVSTEAFF.

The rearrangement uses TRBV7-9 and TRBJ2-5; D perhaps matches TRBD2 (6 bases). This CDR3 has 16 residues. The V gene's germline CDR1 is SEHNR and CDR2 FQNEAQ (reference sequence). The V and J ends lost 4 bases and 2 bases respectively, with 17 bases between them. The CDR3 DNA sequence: TGTGCCAGCAGCTCCGGGACTTTCGGGTTTCAAGAGACCCAGTACTTC. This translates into CASSSGTFGFQETQYF.

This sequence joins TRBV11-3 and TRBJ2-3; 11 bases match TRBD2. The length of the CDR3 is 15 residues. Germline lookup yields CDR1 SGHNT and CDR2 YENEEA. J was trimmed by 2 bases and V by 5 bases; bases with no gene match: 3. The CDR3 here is CASSRTSGYTDTQYF. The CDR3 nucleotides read TGTGCCAGCAGCAGGACTAGCGGGTACACAGATACGCAGTATTTT.

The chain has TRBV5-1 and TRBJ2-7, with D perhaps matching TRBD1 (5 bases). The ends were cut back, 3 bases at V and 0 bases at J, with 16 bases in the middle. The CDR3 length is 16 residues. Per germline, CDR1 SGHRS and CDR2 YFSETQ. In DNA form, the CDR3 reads TGCGCCAGCAGCTCAGGCAGGGCCGAAAGCTCCTACGAGCAGTACGTC. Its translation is CASSSGRAESSYEQYV.

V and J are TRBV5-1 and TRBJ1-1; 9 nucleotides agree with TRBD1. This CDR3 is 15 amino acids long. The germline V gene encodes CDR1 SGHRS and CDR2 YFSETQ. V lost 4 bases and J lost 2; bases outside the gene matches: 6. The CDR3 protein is CASSLGDRANTEAFF. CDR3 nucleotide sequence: TGCGCCAGCAGCCTAGGGGACAGGGCTAACACTGAAGCTTTCTTT. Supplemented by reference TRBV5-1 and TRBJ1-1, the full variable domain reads KAGVTQTPRYLIKTRGQQVTLSCSPISGHRSVSWYQQTPGQGLQFLFEYFSETQRNKGNFPGRFSGRQFSNSRSEMNVSTLELGDSALYLCASSLGDRANTEAFFGQGTRLTVV.

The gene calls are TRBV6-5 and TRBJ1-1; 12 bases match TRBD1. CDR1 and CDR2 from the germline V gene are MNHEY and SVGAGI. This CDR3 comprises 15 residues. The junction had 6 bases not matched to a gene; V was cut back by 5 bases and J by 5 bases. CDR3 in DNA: TGTGCCAGCAGTCCGGGACAGGGGGCGGGAACTGAAGCTTTCTTT. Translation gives CASSPGQGAGTEAFF.

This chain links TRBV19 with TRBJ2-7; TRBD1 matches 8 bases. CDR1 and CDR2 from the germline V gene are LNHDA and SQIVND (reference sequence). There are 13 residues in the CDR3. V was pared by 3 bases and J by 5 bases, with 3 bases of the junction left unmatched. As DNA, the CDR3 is TGTGCCAGTAGTATCCGGACAGGGAACGAGCAGTACTTC. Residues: CASSIRTGNEQYF.

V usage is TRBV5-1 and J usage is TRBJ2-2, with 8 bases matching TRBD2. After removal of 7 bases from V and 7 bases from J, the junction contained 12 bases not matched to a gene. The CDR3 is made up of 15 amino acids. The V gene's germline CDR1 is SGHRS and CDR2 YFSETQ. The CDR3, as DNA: TGCGCCAGCGTCCCAAGCGGGGGTCCCCACGGGGAGCTGTTTTTT. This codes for CASVPSGGPHGELFF.

CDR3 residues: CASSSTGGGIGELFF. The CDR3 region has the DNA TGCGCCAGCAGCTCGACAGGGGGCGGGATCGGGGAGCTGTTTTTT. The chain links TRBV5-1 to TRBJ2-2; 10 bases are a match to TRBD1. The V segment lost 3 bases and the J segment 7 bases; nucleotides outside the gene matches: 6. This CDR3 has 15 residues. Germline V gene data show CDR1 as SGHRS and CDR2 as YFSETQ.

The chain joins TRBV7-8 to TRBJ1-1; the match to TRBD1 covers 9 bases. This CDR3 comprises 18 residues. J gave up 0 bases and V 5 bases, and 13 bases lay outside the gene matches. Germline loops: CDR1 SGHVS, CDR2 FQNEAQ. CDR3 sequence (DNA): TGTGCCAGCAGCCGGATTGGGACAGGGCGGACATTGAACACTGAAGCTTTCTTT. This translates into CASSRIGTGRTLNTEAFF. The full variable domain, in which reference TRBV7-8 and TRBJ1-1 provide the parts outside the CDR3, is GAGVSQSPRYKVAKRGQDVALRCDPISGHVSLFWYQQALGQGPEFLTYFQNEAQLDKSGLPSDRFFAERPEGSVSTLKIQRTQQEDSAVYLCASSRIGTGRTLNTEAFFGQGTRLTVV.

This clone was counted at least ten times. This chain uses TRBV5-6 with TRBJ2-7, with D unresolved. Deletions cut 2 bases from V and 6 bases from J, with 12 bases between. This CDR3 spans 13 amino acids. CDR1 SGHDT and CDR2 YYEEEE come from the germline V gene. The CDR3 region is CASSFRSFGEQYF. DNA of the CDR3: TGTGCCAGCAGCTTCCGGAGTTTTGGCGAGCAGTACTTC.